This T cell receptor (beta chain) was observed in a study of regulatory T cells in long-lasting Graves disease. Germline V gene lookup returns CDR1 SGHVS and CDR2 FQNEAQ. V shed 5 bases, J shed 4 bases, and the junction held 12 bases outside the gene matches. CDR3 length: 17 residues. About this clonotype: Its antigen is still unknown.

Study-wide points: Persistent cases favored TRBV28, TRBJ1-2 and TRBJ2-5. Comparison showed that persistent patients shared more public clonotypes (under 3,000) than new patients (966).

Researchers made TCR beta libraries by using iRepertoire HTBI primers and running Arm-PCR on CDR3 regions. TCRdb redid the calling of the multiplex PCR reads with MiXCR, one entry per CDR3 protein. Among 350,000 to 500,000 distinct CDR3 sequences, 21% were seen once, and the ten largest hold 13% to 15%. As to time point: persistent/refractory GD, antithyroid drugs over 5 years with positive TRAb. Making the TCR library involved RNA that had been extracted from PBMCs. Diagnoses of Graves' disease were made by American Thyroid Association guidelines. The TCR was taken from a female donor with Graves disease. The input for sequencing was peripheral blood mononuclear cells (PBMCs), taken when the disease was refractory, from a patient treated with antithyroid drugs. The chain combines TRBV7-8 with TRBJ2-5; TRBD2 aligns across 11 bases. As DNA, the CDR3 is TGTGCCAGCAGCCATAGCGGGAGGGCCGGTGGGTCAGAGACCCAGTACTTC. Translated: CASSHSGRAGGSETQYF.